This T cell receptor (beta chain) was sequenced during a study of cytomegalovirus exposure and HLA in healthy donors. Study findings and constraints: CMV antigen specificity was confirmed in vitro for a few CMV-associated chains. For most TCR beta V segments, an earlier analysis put the productive rate at about 90% or about 30% of the time. An analysis that was carried out later associated 15,000 to 20,000 TCR beta sequences with HLA alleles at 0.05 false discovery rate. Reports indicated that the classifier achieved high specificity and sensitivity in diagnosing cytomegalovirus status.

This clone was detected only a few times. Its antigen remains unidentified. The CDR3 length is 13 residues. Germline assignment: CDR1 LNHDA and CDR2 SQIVND (reference sequence). Trimming stripped 6 bases from V and 6 bases from J, with 15 bases between. 13 Jbeta primers and 60 Vbeta primers were used for the PCR. This table comes from immunoSEQ multiplex PCR, and its TCRdb copy is limited to in-frame clones, with some not included. The table shows some 150,000 clones, with about four fifths occurring only once. The chain is built from TRBV19 and TRBJ2-7; TRBD2 might be the D (6 bases). Sequencing input: PBMCs. The sequence came from a male donor in good health and CMV-seronegative. The CDR3 DNA is TGTGCCAGTAGGACTAGGGGTGCACCCGAGCAGTACTTC. This encodes CASRTRGAPEQYF.